This TCR beta chain emerged from a study of cytomegalovirus exposure and HLA in healthy donors. General study findings and limits: In a later analysis, at a false discovery rate of 0.05, under 20,000 TCR beta sequences matched HLA alleles. Cytomegalovirus-associated status was assigned to about 170 TCR beta chains.

CDR1 and CDR2 (germline): SGHTS, YDEGEE. CDR3 length equals 13 residues. Deletions cut 3 bases from V and 5 bases from J, with 11 bases between. Notes on this clone: As yet, its antigen is unknown.

The PCR contained 60 Vbeta and 13 Jbeta primers. The method was immunoSEQ multiplex PCR; TCRdb's version includes in-frame clones alone and lacks a portion of them. The sample includes a few hundred thousand clones, more than 80% of them seen just once. J is TRBJ2-5 and V is TRBV5-8; D remains unclear. The sample comprised PBMCs. The sequence was collected from a man aged 25-40 years in good health and CMV-seronegative. CDR3 nucleotide sequence: TGTGCCAGCAGCTACCAAGTTGCGGAGACCCAGTACTTC. Protein: CASSYQVAETQYF.